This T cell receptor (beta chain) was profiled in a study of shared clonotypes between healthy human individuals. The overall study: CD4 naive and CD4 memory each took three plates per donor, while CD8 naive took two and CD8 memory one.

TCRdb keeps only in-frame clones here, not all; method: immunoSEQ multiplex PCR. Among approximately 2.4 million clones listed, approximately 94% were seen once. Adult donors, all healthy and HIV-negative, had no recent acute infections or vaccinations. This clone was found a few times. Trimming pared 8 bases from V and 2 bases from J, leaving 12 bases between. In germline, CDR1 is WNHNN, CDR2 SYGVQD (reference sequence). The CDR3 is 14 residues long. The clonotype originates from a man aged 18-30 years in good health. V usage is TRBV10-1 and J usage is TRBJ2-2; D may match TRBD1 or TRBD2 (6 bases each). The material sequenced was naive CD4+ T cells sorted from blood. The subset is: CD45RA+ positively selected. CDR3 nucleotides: TGCGCCAGCCGGAGGGGGACAAACACCGGGGAGCTGTTTTTT. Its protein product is CASRRGTNTGELFF.